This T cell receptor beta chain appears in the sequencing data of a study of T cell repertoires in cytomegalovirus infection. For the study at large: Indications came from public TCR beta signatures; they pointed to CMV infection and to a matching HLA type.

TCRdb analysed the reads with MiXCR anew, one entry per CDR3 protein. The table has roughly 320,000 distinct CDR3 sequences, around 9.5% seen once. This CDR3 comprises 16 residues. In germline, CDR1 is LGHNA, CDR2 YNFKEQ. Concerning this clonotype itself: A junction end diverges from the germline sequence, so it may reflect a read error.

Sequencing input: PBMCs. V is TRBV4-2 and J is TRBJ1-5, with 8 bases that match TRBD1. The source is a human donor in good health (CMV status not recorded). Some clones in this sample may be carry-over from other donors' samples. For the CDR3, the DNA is TGTGCCAGCAGCCAAGACGGCAGGGGGCTCGGGCAGCCCCAGCGTTTT. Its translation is CASSQDGRGLGQPQRF.